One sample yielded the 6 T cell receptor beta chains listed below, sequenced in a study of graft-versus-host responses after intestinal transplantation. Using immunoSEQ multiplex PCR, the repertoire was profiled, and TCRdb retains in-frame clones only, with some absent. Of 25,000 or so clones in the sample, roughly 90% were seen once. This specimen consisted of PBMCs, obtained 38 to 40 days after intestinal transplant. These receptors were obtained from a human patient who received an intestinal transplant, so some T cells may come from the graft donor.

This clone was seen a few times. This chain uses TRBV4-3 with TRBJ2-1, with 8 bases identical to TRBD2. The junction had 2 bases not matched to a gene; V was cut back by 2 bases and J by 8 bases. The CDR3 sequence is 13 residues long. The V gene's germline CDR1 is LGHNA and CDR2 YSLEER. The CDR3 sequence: CASSQQTSDEQFF. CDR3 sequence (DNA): TGCGCCAGCAGCCAACAGACTAGCGATGAGCAGTTCTTC.

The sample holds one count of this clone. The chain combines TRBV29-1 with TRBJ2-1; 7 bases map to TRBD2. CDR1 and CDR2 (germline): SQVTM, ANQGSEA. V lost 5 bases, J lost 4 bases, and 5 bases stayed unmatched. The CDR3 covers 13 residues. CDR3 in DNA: TGCAGCGTTTACGGGAGGCTTTACAATGAGCAGTTCTTC. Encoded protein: CSVYGRLYNEQFF.

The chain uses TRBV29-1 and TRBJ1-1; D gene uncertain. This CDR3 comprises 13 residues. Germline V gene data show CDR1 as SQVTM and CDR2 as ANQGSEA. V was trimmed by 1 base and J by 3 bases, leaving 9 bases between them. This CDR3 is CSVEVPGDTEAFF. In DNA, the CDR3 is TGCAGCGTTGAAGTACCCGGGGACACTGAAGCTTTCTTT.

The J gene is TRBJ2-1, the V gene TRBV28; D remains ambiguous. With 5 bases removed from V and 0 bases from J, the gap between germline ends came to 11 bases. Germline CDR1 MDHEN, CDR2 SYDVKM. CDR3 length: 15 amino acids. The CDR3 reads CASSVEQSSYNEQFF. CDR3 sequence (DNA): TGTGCCAGCAGTGTAGAACAGAGCTCCTACAATGAGCAGTTCTTC.

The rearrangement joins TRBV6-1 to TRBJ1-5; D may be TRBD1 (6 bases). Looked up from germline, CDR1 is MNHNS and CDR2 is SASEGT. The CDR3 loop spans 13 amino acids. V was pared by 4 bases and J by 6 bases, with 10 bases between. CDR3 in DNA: TGTGCCAGCAGTGGGGGGGGCCTTCAGCCCCAGCATTTT. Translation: CASSGGGLQPQHF.

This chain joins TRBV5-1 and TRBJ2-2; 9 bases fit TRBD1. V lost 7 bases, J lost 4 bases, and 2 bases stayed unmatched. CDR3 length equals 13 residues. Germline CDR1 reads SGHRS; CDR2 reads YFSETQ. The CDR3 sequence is CASSTGGTGELFF. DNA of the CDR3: TGCGCCAGCTCGACAGGGGGCACCGGGGAGCTGTTTTTT.